The text below deals with one T cell receptor beta chain. The data originate from a study of blood T cell repertoires in COVID-19. The table came from immunoSEQ multiplex PCR; TCRdb's copy has only in-frame clones and leaves some out. The sample consists of about 54,000 clones, 75% to 95% of them appearing once. The CDR3 sequence is 14 residues long. Germline loops: CDR1 MNHEY, CDR2 SVGAGI. V was cut by 0 bases and J by 5 bases, with 7 bases left in between. Material for sequencing was peripheral blood. V is TRBV6-5 and J is TRBJ2-2, with a weak D call TRBD2 (6 bases). This TCR derives from a woman aged 40-49 years with active COVID-19. DNA for the CDR3: TGTGCCAGCAGTTACTCCAGCGGGACCGGGGAGCTGTTTTTT. The encoded protein is CASSYSSGTGELFF.